The clone carrying this TCR beta chain was picked up one time. These data belong to a study of blood T cell repertoires in COVID-19. Here immunoSEQ multiplex PCR was the method, and the copy in TCRdb shows in-frame clones only, minus some. Here the sample spans about 110,000 clones, more than 80% being singletons. Per the germline V gene, CDR1 is LNHNV and CDR2 is YYDKDF (reference sequence). The CDR3 totals 14 residues. The ends lost 5 bases at V and 10 bases at J; junction bases unmatched: 9. The sequence derives from a woman aged 45-59 years with acute or convalescent COVID-19. The chain combines TRBV15 with TRBJ2-1; 9 bases fit TRBD2. Sample: peripheral blood. The CDR3 coding sequence is TGTGCCACCAGCCTTACTAGCGGGCCATGGGAGCAGTTCTTC. The encoded protein is CATSLTSGPWEQFF.